This entry is about one TCR beta chain. Germline V CDR1 and CDR2: SEHNR, FQNEAQ (reference sequence). V was trimmed by 1 base and J by 12 bases, leaving 9 bases between them. The CDR3 contains 11 residues. Time point given: newly diagnosed GD, antithyroid drugs for less than 3 months. From RNA extracted from PBMCs, the TCR library was made. This entry comes from a study of regulatory T cells in long-lasting Graves disease. Background on the study: Those Graves' patients who were newly diagnosed had been on antithyroid drugs under 3 months.

Building of the TCR beta libraries involved iRepertoire HTBI primers and Arm-PCR of CDR3 regions. Using its own MiXCR run on the multiplex PCR reads, TCRdb lists one record per CDR3 protein. The sample lists roughly 560,000 distinct CDR3 sequences; roughly 16% were seen once. This sample was shared with a second study, whose subject was T cells in Graves' hyperthyroidism and ophthalmopathy. As that study records: A first-round RT-PCR of the TCR CDR3 used the HTBI primer set.

This receptor was identified in a woman aged 35-60 years with Graves disease. The sequenced sample was peripheral blood mononuclear cells (PBMCs), obtained at new diagnosis, from a patient treated with antithyroid drugs. The chain has TRBV7-9 and TRBJ1-1; D remains ambiguous. The CDR3 is CASSLGAHSFF. CDR3 in DNA: TGTGCCAGCAGCTTAGGGGCCCACTCTTTCTTT.